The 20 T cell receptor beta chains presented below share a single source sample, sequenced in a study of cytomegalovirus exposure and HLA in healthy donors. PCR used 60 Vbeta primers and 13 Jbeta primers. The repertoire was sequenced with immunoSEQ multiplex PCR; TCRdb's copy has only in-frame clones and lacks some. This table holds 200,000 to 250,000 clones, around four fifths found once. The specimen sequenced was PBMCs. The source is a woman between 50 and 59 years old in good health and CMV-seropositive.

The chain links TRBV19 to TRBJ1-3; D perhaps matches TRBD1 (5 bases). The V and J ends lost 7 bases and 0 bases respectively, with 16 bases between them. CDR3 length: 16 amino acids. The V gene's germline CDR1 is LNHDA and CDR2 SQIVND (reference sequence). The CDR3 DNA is TGTGCCAGTAATCGGGGCGGGATCCTCTCTGGAAACACCATATATTTT. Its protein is CASNRGGILSGNTIYF.

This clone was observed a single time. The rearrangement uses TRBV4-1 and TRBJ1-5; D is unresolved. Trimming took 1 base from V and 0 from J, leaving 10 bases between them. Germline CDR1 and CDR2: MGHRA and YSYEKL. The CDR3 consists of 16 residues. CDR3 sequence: CASSQAVADSNQPQHF. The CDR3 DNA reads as TGCGCCAGCAGCCAAGCGGTCGCGGATAGCAATCAGCCCCAGCATTTT.

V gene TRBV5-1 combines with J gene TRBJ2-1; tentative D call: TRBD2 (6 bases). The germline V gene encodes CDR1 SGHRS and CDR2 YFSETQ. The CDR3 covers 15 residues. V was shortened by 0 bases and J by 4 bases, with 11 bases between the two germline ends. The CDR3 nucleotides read TGCGCCAGCAGCTTGGCCGCAGGGACTTACAATGAGCAGTTCTTC. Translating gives CASSLAAGTYNEQFF.

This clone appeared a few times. The DNA for the CDR3 is TGTGCCAGCAGGACAGACAGGATTAATTCACCCCTCCACTTT. Protein: CASRTDRINSPLHF. V is TRBV6-1 and J is TRBJ1-6, with D possibly TRBD1 on 6 matching bases. Germline lookup yields CDR1 MNHNS and CDR2 SASEGT. V was cut by 6 bases and J by 6 bases, with 12 bases left in between. The CDR3 runs to 14 residues.

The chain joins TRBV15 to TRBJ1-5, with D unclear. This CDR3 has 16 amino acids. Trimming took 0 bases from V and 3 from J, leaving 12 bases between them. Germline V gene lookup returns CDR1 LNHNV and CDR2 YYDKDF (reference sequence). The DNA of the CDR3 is TGTGCCACCAGCAGAGACCTTCGAACTAACAATCAGCCCCAGCATTTT. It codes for CATSRDLRTNNQPQHF.

The CDR3 nucleotides are TGTGCCAGCTCACCAGGACAGTCAAAGGCTGAGCAGTTCTTC. Its protein is CASSPGQSKAEQFF. The chain recombines TRBV18 with TRBJ2-1; maybe TRBD1 (6 bases). V gave up 2 bases and J gave up 9 bases, with 14 bases separating them. The CDR3 has 14 residues. The germline V gene encodes CDR1 KGHSH and CDR2 LQKENI.

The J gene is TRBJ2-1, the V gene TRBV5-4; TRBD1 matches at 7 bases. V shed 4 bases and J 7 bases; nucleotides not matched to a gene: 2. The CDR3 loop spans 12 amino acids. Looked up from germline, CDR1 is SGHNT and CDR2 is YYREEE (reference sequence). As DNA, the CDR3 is TGTGCCAGCAGCACACAGGGGAATGAGCAGTTCTTC. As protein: CASSTQGNEQFF.

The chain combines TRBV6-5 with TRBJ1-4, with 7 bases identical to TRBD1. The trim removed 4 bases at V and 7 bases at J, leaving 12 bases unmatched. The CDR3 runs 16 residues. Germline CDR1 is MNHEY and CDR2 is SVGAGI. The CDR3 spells CASSSRGGTALEKLFF. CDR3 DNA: TGTGCCAGCAGTTCCAGAGGAGGGACAGCCCTTGAAAAACTGTTTTTT.

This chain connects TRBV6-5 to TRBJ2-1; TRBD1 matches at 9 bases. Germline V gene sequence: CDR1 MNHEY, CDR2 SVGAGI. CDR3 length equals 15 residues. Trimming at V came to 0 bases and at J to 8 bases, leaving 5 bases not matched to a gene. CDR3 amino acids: CASSYSNRGRDEQFF. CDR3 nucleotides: TGTGCCAGCAGTTACTCGAACAGGGGGCGCGATGAGCAGTTCTTC.

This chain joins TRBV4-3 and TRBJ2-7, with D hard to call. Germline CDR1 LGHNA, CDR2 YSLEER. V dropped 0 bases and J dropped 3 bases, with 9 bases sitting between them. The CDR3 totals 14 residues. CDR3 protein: CASSQELQNYEQYF. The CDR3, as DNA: TGCGCCAGCAGCCAAGAGTTACAGAACTACGAGCAGTACTTC.

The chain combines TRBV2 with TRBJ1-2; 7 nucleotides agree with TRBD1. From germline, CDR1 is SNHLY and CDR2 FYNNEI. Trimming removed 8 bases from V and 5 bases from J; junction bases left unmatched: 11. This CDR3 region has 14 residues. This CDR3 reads CASRPPGRGYGYTF. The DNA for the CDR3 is TGTGCCAGCCGACCCCCAGGCAGGGGGTATGGCTACACCTTC.

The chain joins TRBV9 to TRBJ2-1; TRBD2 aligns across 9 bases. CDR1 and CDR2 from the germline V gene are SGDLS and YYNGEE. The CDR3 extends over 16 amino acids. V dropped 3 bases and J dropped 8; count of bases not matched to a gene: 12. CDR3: CASSALGGGGAHEQFF. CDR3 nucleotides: TGTGCCAGCAGCGCCCTAGGCGGCGGGGGGGCCCATGAGCAGTTCTTC. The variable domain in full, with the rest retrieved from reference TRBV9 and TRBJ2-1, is DSGVTQTPKHLITATGQRVTLRCSPRSGDLSVYWYQQSLDQGLQFLIQYYNGEERAKGNILERFSAQQFPDLHSELNLSSLELGDSALYFCASSALGGGGAHEQFFGPGTRLTVL.

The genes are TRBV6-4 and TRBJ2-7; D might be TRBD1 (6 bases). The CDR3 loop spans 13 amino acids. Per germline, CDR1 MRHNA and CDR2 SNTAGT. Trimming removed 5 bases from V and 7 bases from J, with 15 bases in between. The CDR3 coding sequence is TGTGCCAGCAGTACCATAGGGGGTAGAGAGCAGTACTTC. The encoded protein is CASSTIGGREQYF.

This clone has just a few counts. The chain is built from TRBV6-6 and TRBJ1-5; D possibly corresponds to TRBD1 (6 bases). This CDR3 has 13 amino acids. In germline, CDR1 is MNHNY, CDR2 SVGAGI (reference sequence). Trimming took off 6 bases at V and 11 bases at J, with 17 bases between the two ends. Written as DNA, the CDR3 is TGTGCCAGCAGGCGGCAGGGGTTTATGGCCCAGCATTTT. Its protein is CASRRQGFMAQHF.

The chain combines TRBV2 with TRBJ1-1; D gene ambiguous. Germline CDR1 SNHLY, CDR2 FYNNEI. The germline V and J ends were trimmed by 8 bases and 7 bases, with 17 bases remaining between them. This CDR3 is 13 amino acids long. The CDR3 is CASRTWRGLEAFF. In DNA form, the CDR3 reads TGTGCCAGCCGTACATGGCGAGGACTTGAAGCTTTCTTT. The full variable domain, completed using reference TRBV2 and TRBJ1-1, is EPEVTQTPSHQVTQMGQEVILRCVPISNHLYFYWYRQILGQKVEFLVSFYNNEISEKSEIFDDQFSVERPDGSNFTLKIRSTKLEDSAMYFCASRTWRGLEAFFGQGTRLTVV.

This chain's CDR3 is CASSLNRGGDTEAFF. The CDR3 coding sequence is TGTGCCAGCAGCTTAAATCGTGGGGGGGACACTGAAGCTTTCTTT. This chain joins TRBV7-3 and TRBJ1-1, with D perhaps matching TRBD1 (5 bases). V was trimmed by 1 base and J by 3 bases, leaving 12 bases between them. The CDR3 is made up of 15 amino acids. CDR1 SGHTA and CDR2 FQGTGA come from the germline V gene.

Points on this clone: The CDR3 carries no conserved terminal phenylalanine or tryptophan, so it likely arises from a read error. The chain's CDR3 is CASSLGTGVNYGYTL. The CDR3 region has the DNA TGTGCCAGCAGTTTAGGGACAGGCGTAAACTATGGCTACACCCTC. This chain joins TRBV27 and TRBJ1-2; TRBD1 agrees at 8 bases. CDR3 length: 15 residues. Germline lookup yields CDR1 MNHEY and CDR2 SMNVEV (reference sequence). V gave up 2 bases and J gave up 2 bases; unmatched junction bases: 4.

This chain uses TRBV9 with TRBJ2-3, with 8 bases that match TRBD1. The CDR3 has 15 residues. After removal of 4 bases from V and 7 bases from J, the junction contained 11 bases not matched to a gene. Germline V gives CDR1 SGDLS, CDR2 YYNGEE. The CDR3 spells CASSSDRVPRNTQYF. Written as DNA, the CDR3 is TGTGCCAGCAGCTCGGACAGGGTCCCTAGAAATACGCAGTATTTT.

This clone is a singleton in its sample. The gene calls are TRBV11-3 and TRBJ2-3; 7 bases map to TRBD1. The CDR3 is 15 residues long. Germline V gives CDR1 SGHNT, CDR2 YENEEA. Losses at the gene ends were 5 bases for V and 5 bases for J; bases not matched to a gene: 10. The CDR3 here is CASSQGQFIKDTQYF. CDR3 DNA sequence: TGTGCCAGCAGCCAGGGACAGTTCATCAAAGATACGCAGTATTTT.

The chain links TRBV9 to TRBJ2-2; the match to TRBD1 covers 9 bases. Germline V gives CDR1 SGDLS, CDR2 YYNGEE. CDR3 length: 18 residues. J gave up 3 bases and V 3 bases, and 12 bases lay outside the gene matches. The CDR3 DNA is TGTGCCAGCAGCGCTAACCCCCCGGGACAGGGATACACCGGGGAGCTGTTTTTT. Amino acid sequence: CASSANPPGQGYTGELFF.